What follows are 10 T cell receptor beta chains derived from one specimen sequenced in a study of preoperative IRX-2 immunotherapy in early breast cancer. Treatment of the sample: preoperative locoregional IRX-2 cytokine immunotherapy. Measured with immunoSEQ multiplex PCR; TCRdb has only the in-frame clones, and not every one. The repertoire consists of about 43,000 clones, with about 95% occurring once and the leading ten covering 1.6%. The starting material was tumor tissue, obtained after IRX-2 immunotherapy. All receptors come from a human donor with breast cancer.

The rearrangement uses TRBV18 and TRBJ1-4; D not resolved. Germline V gives CDR1 KGHSH, CDR2 LQKENI. The CDR3 is 14 residues long. The V end lost 2 bases, the J end lost 0 bases, and 4 bases lay between the germline ends. The CDR3 region is CASSPFATNEKLFF. The CDR3 bases are TGTGCCAGCTCACCATTCGCAACTAATGAAAAACTGTTTTTT.

As regards this clone: In the same sample, other DNA sequences code for this CDR3. V is TRBV30 and J is TRBJ1-5, with D hard to call. CDR1 is GTSNPN, CDR2 SVGIG, per germline (reference sequence). This CDR3 region has 13 residues. V was pared by 0 bases and J by 2 bases, with 5 bases between. CDR3 sequence: CAWSVKGNQPQHF. DNA for the CDR3: TGTGCCTGGAGTGTAAAAGGCAATCAGCCCCAGCATTTT.

This sequence joins TRBV19 and TRBJ1-1, with D possibly matching TRBD1 (5 bases). V gave up 0 bases and J gave up 1 base, with 9 bases separating them. This CDR3 spans 15 amino acids. Germline CDR1 LNHDA, CDR2 SQIVND (reference sequence). The CDR3 is CASSIDGGTNTEAFF. CDR3 bases: TGTGCCAGTAGTATAGATGGGGGGACGAACACTGAAGCTTTCTTT.

The chain combines TRBV27 with TRBJ2-3; D uncertain. CDR3 length equals 15 residues. The germline V and J ends were trimmed by 8 bases and 1 base, with 16 bases remaining between them. The germline CDR1 and CDR2 sequences are MNHEY and SMNVEV (reference sequence). The CDR3 here is CASGKLGRGTDTQYF. The CDR3 bases are TGTGCCAGCGGAAAACTCGGTAGGGGCACAGATACGCAGTATTTT.

The rearrangement links TRBV27 to TRBJ2-2; D may be TRBD2 (6 bases). Germline CDR1 and CDR2: MNHEY and SMNVEV (reference sequence). The CDR3 spans 15 residues. V was shortened by 10 bases and J by 4 bases, with 19 bases between the two germline ends. The CDR3 DNA is TGTGCCACTACCCTGGAGGGAGTCGGCACCGGGGAGCTGTTTTTT. Encoded protein: CATTLEGVGTGELFF.

This chain links TRBV7-9 with TRBJ2-1; D might be TRBD2 (6 bases). CDR1 is SEHNR and CDR2 is FQNEAQ in the germline V gene (reference sequence). Between the trimmed V and J ends, which lost 4 bases and 9 bases, there was a span of 13 bases. This CDR3 is 13 amino acids long. The CDR3 loop reads CASSSTSLGEQFF. The CDR3 DNA reads as TGTGCCAGCAGCTCTACTAGCTTGGGTGAGCAGTTCTTC.

The chain carries TRBV4-1 and TRBJ1-4; TRBD1 matches 7 bases. V lost 7 bases to trimming and J lost 8 bases; unmatched junction nucleotides: 10. The CDR3 contains 14 residues. The germline CDR1 and CDR2 sequences are MGHRA and YSYEKL. The CDR3, as DNA: TGCGCCAGCAAAGTAGAGGGGGCGGGGGAAAAACTGTTTTTT. Translating it yields CASKVEGAGEKLFF.

V is TRBV6-5 and J is TRBJ2-5, with D hard to call. Germline CDR1 and CDR2: MNHEY and SVGAGI. V was pared by 1 base and J by 4 bases, with 16 bases between. The CDR3 covers 16 residues. For the CDR3, the DNA is TGTGCCAGCAGTTACTTAACGGCCCCTATAGGAGAGACCCAGTACTTC. Protein: CASSYLTAPIGETQYF.

A note on this clone: An end of the junction does not agree with germline; a read error may underlie this. V and J are TRBV2 and TRBJ1-2; D is undetermined. The CDR3 extends over 12 amino acids. CDR1 SNHLY and CDR2 FYNNEI come from the germline V gene. The CDR3 nucleotides read TGTGCCAGCAGTGAAACGCCGAGACTACAGAGATTC. Translating gives CASSETPRLQRF.

This chain connects TRBV5-8 to TRBJ2-7, with D possibly matching TRBD1 (5 bases). Germline-derived CDR1 and CDR2 are SGHTS and YDEGEE. This CDR3 is built from 13 residues. V lost 4 bases to trimming and J lost 5 bases, with 13 bases between them. The CDR3 nucleotides read TGTGCCAGCAGCGATGAGTGGGGCGACGAGCAGTACTTC. This sequence encodes CASSDEWGDEQYF. Combining the CDR3 with reference TRBV5-8 and TRBJ2-7 gives the whole variable domain EAGVTQSPTHLIKTRGQQATLRCSPISGHTSVYWYQQALGLGLQFLLWYDEGEERNRGNFPPRFSGRQFPNYSSELNVNALELEDSALYLCASSDEWGDEQYFGPGTRLTVT.